This TCR beta chain was documented in a study of blood T cell repertoires in COVID-19. Study details: Sites across the United States, Italy and Spain contributed samples from acute and convalescent COVID-19.

TCRdb keeps only in-frame clones here, not all; method: immunoSEQ multiplex PCR. The table shows some 150,000 clones, with roughly 80% occurring only once. This CDR3 is 15 amino acids long. V lost 0 bases and J lost 2; bases outside the gene matches: 1. Germline-derived CDR1 and CDR2 are SGHTA and FQGNSA. The genes are TRBV7-2 and TRBJ1-5, with 7 nucleotides matching TRBD1. This sequence was found in a man aged 60-69 years with acute or convalescent COVID-19. Sequencing used peripheral blood. The DNA for the CDR3 is TGTGCCAGCAGCTTAGCGACAGGGCGCAATCAGCCCCAGCATTTT. Protein product: CASSLATGRNQPQHF.